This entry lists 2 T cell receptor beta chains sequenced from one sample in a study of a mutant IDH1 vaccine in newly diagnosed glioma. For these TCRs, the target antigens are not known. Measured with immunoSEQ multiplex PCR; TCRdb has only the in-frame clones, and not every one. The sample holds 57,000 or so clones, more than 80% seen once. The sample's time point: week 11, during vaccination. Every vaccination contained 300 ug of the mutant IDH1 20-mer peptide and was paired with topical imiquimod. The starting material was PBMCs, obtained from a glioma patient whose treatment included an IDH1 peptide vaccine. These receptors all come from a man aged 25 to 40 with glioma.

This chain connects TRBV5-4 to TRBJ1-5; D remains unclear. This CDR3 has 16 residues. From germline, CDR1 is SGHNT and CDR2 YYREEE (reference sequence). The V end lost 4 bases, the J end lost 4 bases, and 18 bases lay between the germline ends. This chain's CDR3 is CASSRSARTNNQPQHF. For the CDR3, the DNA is TGTGCCAGCAGCCGTTCGGCTCGGACCAATAATCAGCCCCAGCATTTT.

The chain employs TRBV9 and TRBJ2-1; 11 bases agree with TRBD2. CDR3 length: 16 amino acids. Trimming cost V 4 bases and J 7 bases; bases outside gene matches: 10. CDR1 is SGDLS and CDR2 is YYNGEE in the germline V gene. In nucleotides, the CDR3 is TGTGCCAGCAGCACCCCGACTAGCGGGGTGACGAATGAGCAGTTCTTC. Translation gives CASSTPTSGVTNEQFF.